The rows below give T cell receptor beta chains drawn from one sample of a study of blood T cell repertoires in COVID-19. Data came from immunoSEQ multiplex PCR; TCRdb stores just in-frame clones and leaves some out. The sample lists around 59,000 clones; around 85% were seen once. The specimen sequenced was peripheral blood. Receptor source: a human donor in a cohort sampled during active COVID-19. CDR3s include the opening cysteine and the closing phenylalanine or tryptophan. Fields, in order: clone size, D gene, V gene, J gene, CDR3 length, CDR3 protein, CDR3 DNA. D genes are given only for firm matches. Size is stated for part of the rows, as once, few or many counts, or as a class when the clone is expanded.

NA	TRBD1	TRBV15	TRBJ1-2	13	CATSRPGGDGYTF	TGTGCCACCAGCAGACCAGGGGGCGATGGCTACACCTTC
NA	TRBD1	TRBV11-2	TRBJ2-7	16	CASSLVAGTGAYEQYF	TGTGCCAGCAGCTTAGTGGCCGGGACAGGGGCCTACGAGCAGTACTTC
NA	TRBD1	TRBV5-1	TRBJ1-2	15	CASSPGTGGEYGYTF	TGCGCCAGCAGCCCTGGGACAGGGGGCGAATATGGCTACACCTTC
NA	NA	TRBV9	TRBJ1-2	15	CASSAPVGGFNGYTF	TGTGCCAGCAGCGCCCCAGTTGGGGGGTTTAATGGCTACACCTTC
NA	TRBD2	TRBV4-3	TRBJ2-7	14	CASSHELANYEQYF	TGCGCCAGCAGCCACGAACTAGCGAACTACGAGCAGTACTTC
NA	NA	TRBV2	TRBJ1-5	13	CASSAGQNQPQHF	TGTGCCAGCAGCGCTGGACAGAATCAGCCCCAGCATTTT
NA	TRBD1	TRBV7-9	TRBJ2-1	13	CASRDRGGNEQFF	TGTGCCAGCAGGGACAGGGGGGGCAATGAGCAGTTCTTC
NA	NA	TRBV11-2	TRBJ1-3	13	CASSLGIGNTIYF	TGTGCCAGCAGCTTAGGTATTGGAAACACCATATATTTT
NA	TRBD1	TRBV19	TRBJ2-1	16	CASSESGTGLRNEQFF	TGTGCCAGTAGTGAGAGTGGGACAGGGTTAAGGAATGAGCAGTTCTTC
NA	NA	TRBV19	TRBJ1-3	14	CASSPLFSGNTIYF	TGTGCCAGTAGTCCACTGTTCTCTGGAAACACCATATATTTT
NA	NA	TRBV29-1	TRBJ2-7	15	CSGRGSQPRPYEQYF	TGCAGCGGACGGGGTAGCCAGCCGCGGCCCTACGAGCAGTACTTC
NA	TRBD1	TRBV24-1	TRBJ1-5	16	CATSDPQYRGEQPQHF	TGTGCCACCAGTGATCCACAATACAGGGGTGAACAGCCCCAGCATTTT
NA	TRBD2	TRBV19	TRBJ2-3	16	CASSPAGVKVTDTQYF	TGTGCCAGTAGTCCAGCGGGAGTTAAGGTGACAGATACGCAGTATTTT
NA	TRBD2	TRBV5-1	TRBJ2-1	16	CASSPGGHERYNEQFF	TGCGCCAGCAGCCCGGGAGGACATGAAAGGTACAATGAGCAGTTCTTC
NA	TRBD1	TRBV29-1	TRBJ1-2	17	CSVLREVVQGAGYGYTF	TGCAGCGTTTTGCGGGAGGTGGTACAGGGGGCAGGATATGGCTACACCTTC
NA	NA	TRBV2	TRBJ2-7	15	CASSEEAASSYEQYF	TGTGCCAGCAGTGAAGAGGCGGCTAGCTCCTACGAGCAGTACTTC
NA	TRBD2	TRBV3-1/TRBV3-2	TRBJ2-3	20	CASSQGPLAGGPRITDTQYF	TGTGCCAGCAGCCAAGGGCCCCTAGCGGGAGGGCCTCGAATCACAGATACGCAGTATTTT
few	NA	TRBV30	TRBJ2-5	13	CAWDRTGRETQYF	TGTGCCTGGGACCGAACAGGGAGAGAGACCCAGTACTTC
NA	TRBD1	TRBV3-1/TRBV3-2	TRBJ1-2	15	CASSQAGGKNYGYTF	TGTGCCAGCAGCCAAGCAGGGGGAAAAAACTATGGCTACACCTTC
NA	NA	TRBV28	TRBJ2-5	16	CASSLSRHLSGETQYF	TGTGCCAGCAGTTTATCCAGGCACCTCAGCGGGGAGACCCAGTACTTC
NA	NA	TRBV4-3	TRBJ2-2	16	CASSQVLGLDTGELFF	TGCGCCAGCAGCCAAGTACTCGGACTCGACACCGGGGAGCTGTTTTTT
NA	NA	TRBV30	TRBJ1-1	12	CAWVSAGRKAFF	TGTGCCTGGGTCTCTGCGGGGCGTAAAGCTTTCTTT
NA	NA	TRBV9	TRBJ1-2	14	CASSVAEVNYGYTF	TGTGCCAGCAGCGTAGCCGAGGTAAACTATGGCTACACCTTC
NA	NA	TRBV7-2	TRBJ2-3	17	CASSSFDWLAVTDTQYF	TGTGCCAGCAGCTCTTTCGATTGGCTAGCTGTCACAGATACGCAGTATTTT
NA	NA	TRBV11-2	TRBJ2-1	14	CASSAGTRGNEQFF	TGTGCCAGCAGCGCGGGAACTCGGGGGAATGAGCAGTTCTTC
NA	NA	TRBV7-2	TRBJ1-3	14	CASRVEYSGNTIYF	TGTGCCAGCAGAGTAGAATACTCTGGAAACACCATATATTTT
NA	NA	TRBV28	TRBJ1-2	14	CASRFRQTVYGYTF	TGTGCCAGCAGGTTCAGGCAGACAGTCTATGGCTACACCTTC
few	NA	TRBV30	TRBJ2-2	13	CAWSVGRSGELFF	TGTGCCTGGAGTGTGGGTCGGAGCGGGGAGCTGTTTTTT
NA	TRBD2	TRBV18	TRBJ2-7	20	CASSSRQALPGLAGGQEQYF	TGTGCCAGCTCATCTCGACAGGCCTTACCCGGACTAGCGGGAGGACAAGAGCAGTACTTC
NA	NA	TRBV5-1	TRBJ1-1	15	CASRPPGTTNTEAFF	TGCGCCAGCAGACCCCCCGGGACAACCAACACTGAAGCTTTCTTT
NA	NA	TRBV28	TRBJ1-2	15	CASSPTIQGNYGYTF	TGTGCCAGCAGTCCTACCATACAGGGTAACTATGGCTACACCTTC
NA	NA	TRBV2	TRBJ2-5	12	CASEASQETQYF	TGTGCCAGCGAGGCGAGCCAAGAGACCCAGTACTTC
NA	TRBD1	TRBV15	TRBJ2-1	16	CATSKGGQEAYNEQFF	TGTGCCACCAGCAAGGGGGGACAGGAGGCCTACAATGAGCAGTTCTTC
NA	NA	TRBV27	TRBJ1-2	13	CASSFTGNGGYTF	TGTGCCAGCAGTTTTACAGGGAATGGTGGCTACACCTTC
once	TRBD1	TRBV5-1	TRBJ2-3	16	CASSLVGTGNTDTQYF	TGCGCCAGCAGCTTGGTTGGGACAGGGAACACAGATACGCAGTATTTT